The present entry profiles one T cell receptor beta chain with its context. This sample was included in a study of blood T cells in healthy people across ages. Study-wide background: About one barcoded beta molecule per two T cells was the capture yield of template switching.

A sample-barcoded 5' primer and a J-beta primer mix were used in a second PCR of roughly 7 to 11 cycles. The authors tagged each cDNA molecule using a template-switch adaptor with 12 random nucleotides. Via MiXCR, TCRdb re-called the 5' RACE reads, giving one row per CDR3 protein. The sample lists around 1,900,000 distinct CDR3 sequences, more than 35% seen once, with roughly 23% in the top ten. Sample: blood. The source is a human donor in good health.

The CDR3 loop is CASRQPGQSTDTQYF. The CDR3 DNA reads TGCGCCAGCAGGCAACCAGGGCAGAGCACAGATACGCAGTATTTT. The chain carries TRBV4-1 and TRBJ2-3, with D maybe TRBD1 (5 bases). The CDR3 is 15 amino acids. With 6 bases removed from V and 0 bases from J, the gap between germline ends came to 13 bases. Germline V gene data show CDR1 as MGHRA and CDR2 as YSYEKL.